The present TCR beta chain was sequenced within a study of shared clonotypes between healthy human individuals. As defined, naive CD8 cells were CD45RO-negative and positively selected for CCR7, with terminally differentiated effector memory CD45RA+ cells excluded. Details on this clone: The junction departs from the called germline gene at one end, perhaps through a read error.

The CDR3 is made up of 17 amino acids. Germline CDR1 reads SGHTA; CDR2 reads FQGTGA. This table comes from immunoSEQ multiplex PCR, and its TCRdb copy is limited to in-frame clones, with some not included. The sample lists around 1.9 million clones; 80% to 95% were seen once. The sequencing input was naive CD8+ T cells from PBMCs. The chain links TRBV7-3 to TRBJ2-1, with 7 nucleotides matching TRBD2. This sequence was found in a man younger than 35 in good health. Some clones in this sample may be carry-over from other donors' samples. The CDR3 region has the DNA TGTGCCAGCAGCGCAAAGGCAGCGGGAATCTCCCACAATGAGCAGTTCTTC. It is translated as CASSAKAAGISHNEQFF.